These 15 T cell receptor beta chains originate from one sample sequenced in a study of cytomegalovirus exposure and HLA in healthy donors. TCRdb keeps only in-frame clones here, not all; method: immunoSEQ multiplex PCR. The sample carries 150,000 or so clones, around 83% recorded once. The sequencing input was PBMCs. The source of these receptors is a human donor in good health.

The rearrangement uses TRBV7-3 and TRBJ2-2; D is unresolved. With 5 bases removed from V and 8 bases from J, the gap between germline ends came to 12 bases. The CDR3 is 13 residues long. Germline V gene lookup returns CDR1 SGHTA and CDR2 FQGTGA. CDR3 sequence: CASSQTDFGELFF. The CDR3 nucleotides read TGTGCCAGCAGCCAAACAGATTTTGGGGAGCTGTTTTTT. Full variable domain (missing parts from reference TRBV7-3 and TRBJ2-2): GAGVSQTPSNKVTEKGKYVELRCDPISGHTALYWYRQSLGQGPEFLIYFQGTGAADDSGLPNDRFFAVRPEGSVSTLKIQRTERGDSAVYLCASSQTDFGELFFGEGSRLTVL.

CDR3 sequence: CASSLGQGSFQPQHF. The CDR3, as DNA: TGTGCCAGTAGTCTAGGTCAGGGCTCTTTTCAGCCCCAGCATTTT. The J gene is TRBJ1-5, the V gene TRBV19; weak D call: TRBD1 (5 bases). Per germline, CDR1 LNHDA and CDR2 SQIVND (reference sequence). The CDR3 is 15 amino acids. V lost 5 bases and J lost 6, with 17 bases in between.

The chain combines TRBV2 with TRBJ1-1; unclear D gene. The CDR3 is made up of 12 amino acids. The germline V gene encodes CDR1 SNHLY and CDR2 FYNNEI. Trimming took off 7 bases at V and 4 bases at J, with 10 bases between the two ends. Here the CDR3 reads CASIEGLTEAFF. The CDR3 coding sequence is TGTGCCAGCATAGAGGGCCTCACTGAAGCTTTCTTT.

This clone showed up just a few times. The CDR3 coding sequence is TGTGCCAGTGGCAGAAGCTCCTACGAGCAGTACTTC. This codes for CASGRSSYEQYF. The chain recombines TRBV19 with TRBJ2-7; D is uncertain. Trimming cost V 8 bases and J 0 bases, with 8 bases left between them. Germline lookup yields CDR1 LNHDA and CDR2 SQIVND (reference sequence). The CDR3 runs 12 residues. Based on the CDR3 plus reference TRBV19 and TRBJ2-7, the full variable domain is DGGITQSPKYLFRKEGQNVTLSCEQNLNHDAMYWYRQDPGQGLRLIYYSQIVNDFQKGDIAEGYSVSREKKESFPLTVTSAQKNPTAFYLCASGRSSYEQYFGPGTRLTVT.

CDR3 sequence: CASSLSRDRAFHIQYF. The CDR3 DNA is TGTGCCAGCAGCTTGTCCCGGGACAGGGCGTTTCACATTCAGTACTTC. The V call is TRBV7-8, the J call TRBJ2-4; 9 nucleotides match TRBD1. Trimming cost V 3 bases and J 8 bases; bases outside gene matches: 11. Germline V gene data show CDR1 as SGHVS and CDR2 as FQNEAQ. The CDR3 contains 16 residues.

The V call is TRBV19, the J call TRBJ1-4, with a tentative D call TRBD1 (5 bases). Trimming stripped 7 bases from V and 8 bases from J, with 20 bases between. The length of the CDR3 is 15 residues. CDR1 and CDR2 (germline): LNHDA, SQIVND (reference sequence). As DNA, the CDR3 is TGTGCCAGTACCCTCCGTTCGCAGGGAAGGGAAAAACTGTTTTTT. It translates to CASTLRSQGREKLFF.

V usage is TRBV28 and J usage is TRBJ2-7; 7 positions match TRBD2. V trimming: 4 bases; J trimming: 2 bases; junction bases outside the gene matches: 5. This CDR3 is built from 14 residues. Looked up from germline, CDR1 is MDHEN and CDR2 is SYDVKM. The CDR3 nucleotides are TGTGCCAGCAGTTCCTGGGGAGGGGCCTACGAGCAGTACTTC. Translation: CASSSWGGAYEQYF.

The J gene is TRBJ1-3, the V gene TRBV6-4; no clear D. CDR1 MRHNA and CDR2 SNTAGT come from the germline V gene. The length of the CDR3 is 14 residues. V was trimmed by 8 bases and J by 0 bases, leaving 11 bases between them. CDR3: CASSPLGSGNTIYF. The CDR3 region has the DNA TGTGCCAGCTCCCCGCTCGGCTCTGGAAACACCATATATTTT.

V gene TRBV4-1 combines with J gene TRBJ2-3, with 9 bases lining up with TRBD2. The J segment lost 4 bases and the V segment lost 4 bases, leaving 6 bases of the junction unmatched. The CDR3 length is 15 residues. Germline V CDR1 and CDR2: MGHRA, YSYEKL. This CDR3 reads CASSPGLADPDTQYF. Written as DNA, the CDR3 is TGCGCCAGCAGCCCGGGACTAGCCGACCCAGATACGCAGTATTTT.

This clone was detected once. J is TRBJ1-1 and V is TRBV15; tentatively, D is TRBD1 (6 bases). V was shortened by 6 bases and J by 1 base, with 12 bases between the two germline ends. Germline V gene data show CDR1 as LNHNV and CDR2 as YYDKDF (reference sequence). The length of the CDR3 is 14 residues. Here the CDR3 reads CATSRGQPNTEAFF. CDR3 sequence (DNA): TGTGCCACCAGTAGGGGACAACCGAACACTGAAGCTTTCTTT.

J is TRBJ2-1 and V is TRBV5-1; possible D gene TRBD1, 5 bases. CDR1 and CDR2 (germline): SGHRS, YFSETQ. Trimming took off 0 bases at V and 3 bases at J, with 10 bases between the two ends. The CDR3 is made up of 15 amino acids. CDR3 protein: CASSLVGEDYNEQFF. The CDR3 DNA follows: TGCGCCAGCAGCTTGGTAGGGGAAGACTACAATGAGCAGTTCTTC.

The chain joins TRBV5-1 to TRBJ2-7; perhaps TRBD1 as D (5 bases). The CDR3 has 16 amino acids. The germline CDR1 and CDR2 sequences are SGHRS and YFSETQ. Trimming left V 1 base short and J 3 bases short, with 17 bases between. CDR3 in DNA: TGCGCCAGCAGCTTGACGTTGGCAGGGTTGCACTACGAGCAGTACTTC. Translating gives CASSLTLAGLHYEQYF.

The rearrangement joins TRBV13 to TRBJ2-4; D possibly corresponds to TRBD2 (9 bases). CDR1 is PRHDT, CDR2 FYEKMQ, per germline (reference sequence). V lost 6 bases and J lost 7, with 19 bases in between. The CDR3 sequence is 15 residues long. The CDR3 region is CASSWGQAGGNIQYF. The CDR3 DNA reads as TGTGCCAGCAGTTGGGGACAGGCGGGAGGGAACATTCAGTACTTC.

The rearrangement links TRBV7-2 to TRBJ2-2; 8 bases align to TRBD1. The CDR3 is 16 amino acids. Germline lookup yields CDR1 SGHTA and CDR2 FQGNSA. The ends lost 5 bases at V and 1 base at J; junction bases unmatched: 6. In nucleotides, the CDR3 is TGTGCCAGCAGCCTGGACAGGGCTTTGAACACCGGGGAGCTGTTTTTT. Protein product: CASSLDRALNTGELFF.

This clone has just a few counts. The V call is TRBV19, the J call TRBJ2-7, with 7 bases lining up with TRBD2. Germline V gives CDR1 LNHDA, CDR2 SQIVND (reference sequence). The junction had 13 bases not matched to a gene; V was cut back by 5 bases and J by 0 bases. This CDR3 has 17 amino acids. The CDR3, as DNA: TGTGCCAGTAGTCCGACCGTGAGTAGCGGGTCCTCCTACGAGCAGTACTTC. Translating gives CASSPTVSSGSSYEQYF.